The TCR beta chain under discussion was sequenced for a study of T cell responses to AZD1222 COVID-19 vaccine (dated by TCRdb to the early 2020s). Concerning the study at large: AZD1222 recipients with second doses at about 4 weeks or about 12 weeks were pooled, because spike-specific TCR depth and breadth did not differ between schedules. Trial participants were enrolled by age into 18-55, 56-69 and 70-plus year subgroups, with 148, 28 and 57 TCR-sequenced participants respectively. A total of just over 230 trial participants underwent TCR sequencing, of whom some 210 received two doses of AZD1222 and about 26 received two doses of the MenACWY control vaccine.

Reading from cysteine to phenylalanine, the CDR3 counts 14 amino acids. The CDR3 DNA has 42 bases and is translated from base 1. A distance of 9 bases separates the germline ends of V and J, which lose 6 bases and 0 bases respectively. CDR1 and CDR2 (MNHEY, SVGAGI) derive from the germline V gene. Sample time point, as interpreted from the label and publication: baseline before first vaccination. Vaccinee samples came from UK trials COV001 and COV002, including a single-blind randomized controlled phase 2/3 trial of AZD1222 (ChAdOx1 nCoV-19) in healthy adults. For TCRbeta chain sequencing, PBMC samples were collected from trial participants at day 0 and at day 28 after the second dose. The CDR3 regions of human TCRbeta chains were analyzed by immunosequencing. Regarding the original processing steps: TCRs in the repertoires were matched against a reference library of SARS-CoV-2-specific TCRs that had been generated with the MIRA antigen-specificity platform. Breadth was defined as the fraction of unique TCRs that were SARS-CoV-2-associated, and depth was defined as the fraction of total T cells that were SARS-CoV-2-associated. Each spike-specific TCR was assigned to its reactive spike region and to a CD4 or CD8 class using the MIRA data. Log10-transformed breadth and depth values were compared by one-way ANOVA with Sidak's multiple comparisons tests. TCRdb carries this immuneACCESS record with in-frame sequences only. Its versions omit some clonotypes, under half of them owing to an unresolved V gene in the studies checked, with the rest unexplained. The V and J calls and clone size come from that table; D and trimming were worked out from the DNA. The sample profile shows about 130,000 clones; approximately 85% of them were found once. Around 8% of the sample lies in the top ten.

Details on this clone: Its antigen target is currently unknown. No much larger clonotype is one base removed from it; base qualities were not supplied.

General conclusions and limits of the study: Because no day 14 peak-response samples were available, the repertoires could be characterized only after the peak T cell response. Participants were mostly white British, with more females than males. The authors suggested clonal diversity may have been underestimated. Reportedly, almost half of the unique spike-specific TCRs recognized epitopes lying outside the regions that are mutated in the B.1.351 and B.1.1.7 variants. Spike-specific TCR breadth and depth rose significantly after two AZD1222 doses compared with day 0 and with MenACWY recipients. Vaccine-associated CD4 TCRs spanned the whole spike protein, with dominant responses in regions 160-218 and 743-854. In the small 56-69-year group, the increase in depth fell short of significance, most likely because of low power. Conclusions about previously exposed vaccinees are limited because only 5 or 6 AZD1222 recipients were SARS-CoV-2 seropositive at baseline.

The receptor chain draws on TRBV6-5 and TRBJ1-3; the D gene cannot be named for sure. The sequencing here drew on peripheral blood, taken on day 0 of AZD1222 vaccination. The sequence was collected from an adult in good health. Here is the DNA: TGTGCCAGCAGCCTTGCCACCTCTGGAAACACCATATATTTT. Its protein is CASSLATSGNTIYF.